Below, 22 T cell receptor beta chains from the same sample are listed, as sequenced in a study of identical twins. From the 5' RACE reads, TCRdb called clonotypes with MiXCR, one entry per CDR3 protein. Here the sample spans approximately 680,000 distinct CDR3 sequences, 7.1% being singletons. The same sample was also used in a study of yellow fever vaccine responses in identical twins.

The sequenced sample was PBMCs. These receptor sequences come from a woman between 18 and 30 years old in good health.

This clonotype has ten or more counts. The J gene is TRBJ1-1, the V gene TRBV2; a weak D match, TRBD1 (6 bases). The CDR3 covers 16 residues. The germline V gene encodes CDR1 SNHLY and CDR2 FYNNEI. The V and J ends lost 3 bases and 0 bases respectively, with 14 bases between them. CDR3 in amino acids: CASSDADRVMNTEAFF. Here the CDR3 DNA reads TGTGCCAGCAGTGATGCGGACAGAGTCATGAACACTGAAGCTTTCTTT.

In this sample, this clonotype turned up a few times. V gene TRBV25-1 combines with J gene TRBJ2-7; D is perhaps TRBD2 (5 bases). The CDR3 covers 15 residues. The V end lost 4 bases, the J end lost 2 bases, and 15 bases lay between the germline ends. In germline, CDR1 is MGHDK, CDR2 SYGVNS. CDR3 coding DNA: TGTGCCAGCAGTGGAGGGCTAAGTGACACCTACGAGCAGTACTTC. The encoded protein is CASSGGLSDTYEQYF.

This clonotype was picked up many times. The V gene is TRBV19, the J gene TRBJ2-1, with 9 nucleotides matching TRBD2. Germline V CDR1 and CDR2: LNHDA, SQIVND (reference sequence). The CDR3 runs 15 residues. V dropped 3 bases and J dropped 5; count of bases not matched to a gene: 5. The CDR3 loop reads CASSISSGNNNEQFF. Written as DNA, the CDR3 is TGTGCCAGTAGTATTTCTAGCGGGAACAACAATGAGCAGTTCTTC.

J is TRBJ1-1 and V is TRBV18; D is unresolved. Germline CDR1 reads KGHSH; CDR2 reads LQKENI. The V gene lost 5 bases and the J gene lost 0 bases, with 7 bases spanning the gap. The CDR3 runs to 13 residues. The CDR3: CASSVDVNTEAFF. For the CDR3, the DNA is TGTGCCAGCTCAGTCGATGTGAACACTGAAGCTTTCTTT.

The table lists this clonotype with a few counts. The genes are TRBV7-3 and TRBJ2-3, with D possibly TRBD1 on 5 matching bases. This CDR3 is 17 amino acids long. Trimming left V 4 bases short and J 4 bases short, with 21 bases between. Germline V gene lookup returns CDR1 SGHTA and CDR2 FQGTGA. CDR3 region: CASSSMHRDSSSDTQYF. The CDR3, as DNA: TGTGCCAGCAGCTCGATGCACAGAGACAGCTCCTCAGATACGCAGTATTTT.

Many counts were recorded for this clonotype. The J gene is TRBJ2-7, the V gene TRBV29-1; 9 nucleotides match TRBD2. The V gene's germline CDR1 is SQVTM and CDR2 ANQGSEA. The CDR3 covers 13 residues. V shed 6 bases and J 6 bases; nucleotides not matched to a gene: 9. This CDR3 reads CSVHGLARSEQYF. CDR3 bases: TGCAGCGTCCACGGACTAGCGCGTTCCGAGCAGTACTTC.

The table lists this clonotype with a few counts. The V call is TRBV12-3 or TRBV12-4, the J call TRBJ2-1, with D tentatively TRBD1 or TRBD2 (6 bases each). With 6 bases removed from V and 8 bases from J, the gap between germline ends came to 20 bases. CDR3 length: 15 residues. The CDR3, as DNA: TGTGCCAGCAGGGGGCTAGGGGGGACTTGGGATGAGCAGTTCTTC. Translation: CASRGLGGTWDEQFF.

This clonotype occurred a few times. V and J are TRBV6-5 and TRBJ1-6; D is possibly TRBD1 (5 bases). Germline lookup yields CDR1 MNHEY and CDR2 SVGAGI. The CDR3 extends over 12 amino acids. Trimming took off 6 bases at V and 11 bases at J, with 11 bases between the two ends. DNA of the CDR3: TGTGCCAGCAGCGGGACGGGTGCACCCCTCCACTTT. Its translation is CASSGTGAPLHF.

The chain links TRBV27 to TRBJ2-3, with TRBD1 matching 7 bases. V lost 3 bases and J lost 0; bases outside the gene matches: 9. The CDR3 extends over 17 amino acids. CDR1 MNHEY and CDR2 SMNVEV come from the germline V gene (reference sequence). CDR3 coding DNA: TGTGCCAGCAGTTTCCTCGTGACAGGGAGAAGCACAGATACGCAGTATTTT. This sequence encodes CASSFLVTGRSTDTQYF.

The sample holds a few counts of this clonotype. The V gene is TRBV6-5, the J gene TRBJ2-7; 9 nucleotides agree with TRBD1. This CDR3 contains 16 residues. The V gene's germline CDR1 is MNHEY and CDR2 SVGAGI. Trimming at V came to 5 bases and at J to 3 bases, leaving 11 bases not matched to a gene. The CDR3: CASSLQSGTGYYEQYF. CDR3 in DNA: TGTGCCAGCAGTCTACAGTCCGGGACAGGGTACTACGAGCAGTACTTC.

This clonotype was counted between two and nine times. This sequence joins TRBV4-1 and TRBJ2-1; 7 bases line up with TRBD1. Germline V gene data show CDR1 as MGHRA and CDR2 as YSYEKL. V was clipped by 4 bases and J by 6 bases; unmatched bases: 9. This CDR3 has 15 amino acids. CDR3 amino acids: CASSPGDSSGNEQFF. The CDR3 region has the DNA TGCGCCAGCAGCCCAGGGGACAGCTCGGGCAATGAGCAGTTCTTC.

This clonotype was recorded a few times. The rearrangement joins TRBV20-1 to TRBJ2-3, with D perhaps assigned TRBD1 or TRBD2 (5 bases each). Deletions cut 5 bases from V and 1 base from J, with 13 bases between. The CDR3 is made up of 14 amino acids. Germline V gene sequence: CDR1 DFQATT, CDR2 SNEGSKA (reference sequence). This chain's CDR3 is CSAVRDLGTDTQYF. CDR3 DNA: TGCAGTGCTGTCCGGGACCTAGGCACAGATACGCAGTATTTT.

This clonotype was recorded many times. J is TRBJ2-5 and V is TRBV5-5; 13 positions agree with TRBD2. The CDR3 totals 15 residues. In germline, CDR1 is SGHKS, CDR2 YYEKEE (reference sequence). V lost 2 bases, J lost 3 bases, and 1 base stayed unmatched. CDR3 nucleotide sequence: TGTGCCAGCAGCTTAGGGACTAGCGGGAAAGAGACCCAGTACTTC. Protein: CASSLGTSGKETQYF.

In this sample, this clonotype turned up many times. The V call is TRBV10-3, the J call TRBJ1-1, with a possible D match to TRBD1 (6 bases). Germline assignment: CDR1 ENHRY and CDR2 SYGVKD. The germline V and J ends were trimmed by 3 bases and 5 bases, with 22 bases remaining between them. The CDR3 sequence is 17 residues long. The CDR3 loop is CAISDLPLGTGLTEAFF. The CDR3 DNA reads TGTGCCATCAGTGACCTTCCCCTAGGAACAGGGTTGACTGAAGCTTTCTTT.

The CDR3 DNA reads TGCAGTGCTAGAGTGGACAAGGCCTCCTACAATGAGCAGTTCTTC. It codes for CSARVDKASYNEQFF. The chain combines TRBV20-1 with TRBJ2-1; TRBD1 might be the D (5 bases). This CDR3 has 15 residues. Trimming left V 1 base short and J 0 bases short, with 10 bases between. CDR1 DFQATT and CDR2 SNEGSKA come from the germline V gene (reference sequence).

The chain combines TRBV19 with TRBJ2-2, with D possibly matching TRBD1 (5 bases). V gave up 8 bases and J gave up 2 bases, with 9 bases separating them. The CDR3 length is 13 residues. Germline assignment: CDR1 LNHDA and CDR2 SQIVND (reference sequence). The CDR3 DNA reads as TGTGCCAGTTCAGGGATTAACACCGGGGAGCTGTTTTTT. This gives the protein CASSGINTGELFF.

V usage is TRBV20-1 and J usage is TRBJ2-1, with D possibly TRBD2 on 5 matching bases. The CDR3 is 12 amino acids. V lost 3 bases and J lost 7, with 10 bases in between. Per germline, CDR1 DFQATT and CDR2 SNEGSKA (reference sequence). CDR3 nucleotides: TGCAGTGCTAGGACCCGCGGGAATGAGCAGTTCTTC. Encoded protein: CSARTRGNEQFF.

The rearrangement uses TRBV11-3 and TRBJ2-1; D gene ambiguous. The CDR3 runs 14 residues. The germline gives CDR1 SGHNT, CDR2 YENEEA. Trimming removed 6 bases at V and 9 bases at J, with 18 bases between. The CDR3 loop reads CASSLSRARSEQFF. The CDR3 DNA sequence: TGTGCCAGCAGTCTTAGTCGGGCGCGCAGTGAGCAGTTCTTC.

The chain links TRBV27 to TRBJ2-7, with D perhaps being TRBD1 or TRBD2 (6 bases each). Germline loops: CDR1 MNHEY, CDR2 SMNVEV (reference sequence). CDR3 length equals 16 residues. V was clipped by 4 bases and J by 3 bases, with 19 bases between them. The CDR3 sequence: CASSSKRVGGIYEQYF. The CDR3 DNA is TGTGCCAGCAGTTCTAAGCGCGTAGGGGGGATCTACGAGCAGTACTTC.

This clonotype occurred a few times. This chain joins TRBV27 and TRBJ2-2; TRBD1 agrees at 9 bases. The CDR3 has 16 residues. V gave up 2 bases and J gave up 6 bases; unmatched junction bases: 7. Germline CDR1 reads MNHEY; CDR2 reads SMNVEV (reference sequence). CDR3 residues: CASSLRDRAFAGELFF. Written as DNA, the CDR3 is TGTGCCAGCAGTTTACGGGACAGGGCTTTCGCCGGGGAGCTGTTTTTT.

This clonotype was observed at least ten times. The V and J genes are TRBV5-1 and TRBJ2-1; D is uncertain. Trimming pared 4 bases from V and 7 bases from J, leaving 12 bases between. This CDR3 region has 13 residues. CDR1 is SGHRS and CDR2 is YFSETQ in the germline V gene. This CDR3 is CASSPWLANEQFF. For the CDR3, the DNA is TGCGCCAGCAGCCCCTGGTTGGCGAATGAGCAGTTCTTC.

The chain combines TRBV5-6 with TRBJ2-5; D remains unclear. CDR1 is SGHDT and CDR2 is YYEEEE in the germline V gene. The CDR3 loop spans 14 amino acids. Between the trimmed V and J ends, which lost 1 base and 4 bases, there was a span of 11 bases. The CDR3 region is CASSLYPGRETQYF. CDR3 coding DNA: TGTGCCAGCAGCTTGTACCCGGGTAGAGAGACCCAGTACTTC.